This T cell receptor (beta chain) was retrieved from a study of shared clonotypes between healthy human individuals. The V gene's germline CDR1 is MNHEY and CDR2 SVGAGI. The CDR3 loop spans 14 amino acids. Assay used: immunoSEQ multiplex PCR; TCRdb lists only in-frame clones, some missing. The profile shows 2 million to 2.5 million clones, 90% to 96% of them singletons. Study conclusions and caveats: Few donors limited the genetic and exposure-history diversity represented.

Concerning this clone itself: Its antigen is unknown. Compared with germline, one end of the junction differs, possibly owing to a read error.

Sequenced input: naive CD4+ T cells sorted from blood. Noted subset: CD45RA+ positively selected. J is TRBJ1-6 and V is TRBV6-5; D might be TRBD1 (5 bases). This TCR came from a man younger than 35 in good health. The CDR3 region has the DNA TGTGTCAGCAGTGGGGCCCTAAATAATTCACCCCTCCACTTT. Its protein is CVSSGALNNSPLHF.